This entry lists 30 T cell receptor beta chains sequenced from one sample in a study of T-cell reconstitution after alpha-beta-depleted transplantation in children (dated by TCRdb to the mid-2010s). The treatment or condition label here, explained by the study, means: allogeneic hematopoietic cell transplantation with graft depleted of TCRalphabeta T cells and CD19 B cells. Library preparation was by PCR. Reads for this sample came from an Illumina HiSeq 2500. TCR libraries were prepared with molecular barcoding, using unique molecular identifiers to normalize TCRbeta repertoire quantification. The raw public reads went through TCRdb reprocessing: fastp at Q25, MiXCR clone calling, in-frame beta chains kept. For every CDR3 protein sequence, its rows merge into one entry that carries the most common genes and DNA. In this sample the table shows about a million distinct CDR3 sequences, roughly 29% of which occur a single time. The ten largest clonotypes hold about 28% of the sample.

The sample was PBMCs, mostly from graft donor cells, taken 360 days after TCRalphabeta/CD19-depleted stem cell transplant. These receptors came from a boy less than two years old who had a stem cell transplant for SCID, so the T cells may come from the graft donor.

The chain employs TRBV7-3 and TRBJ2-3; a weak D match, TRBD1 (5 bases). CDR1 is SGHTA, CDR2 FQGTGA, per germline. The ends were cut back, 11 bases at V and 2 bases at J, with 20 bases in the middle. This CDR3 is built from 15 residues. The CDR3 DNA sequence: TGTGCCCCTGGGGCCAAACGGGTTCCCACAGATACGCAGTATTTT. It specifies CAPGAKRVPTDTQYF.

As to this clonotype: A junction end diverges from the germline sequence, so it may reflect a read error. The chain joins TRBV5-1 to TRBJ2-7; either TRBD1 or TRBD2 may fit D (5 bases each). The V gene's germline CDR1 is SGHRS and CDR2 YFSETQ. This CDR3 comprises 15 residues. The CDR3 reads CASGLASGTVYEQYF. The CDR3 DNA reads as TGCGCCAGCGGCTTGGCCTCCGGGACCGTCTACGAGCAGTACTTC.

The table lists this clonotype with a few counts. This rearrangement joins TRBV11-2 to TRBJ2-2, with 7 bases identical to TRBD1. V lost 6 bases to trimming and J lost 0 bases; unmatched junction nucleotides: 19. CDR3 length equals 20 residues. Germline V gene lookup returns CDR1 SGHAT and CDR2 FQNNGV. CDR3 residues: CASRLFNPGTARANTGELFF. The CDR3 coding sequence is TGTGCCAGCAGACTCTTCAACCCCGGGACAGCCCGCGCGAACACCGGGGAGCTGTTTTTT.

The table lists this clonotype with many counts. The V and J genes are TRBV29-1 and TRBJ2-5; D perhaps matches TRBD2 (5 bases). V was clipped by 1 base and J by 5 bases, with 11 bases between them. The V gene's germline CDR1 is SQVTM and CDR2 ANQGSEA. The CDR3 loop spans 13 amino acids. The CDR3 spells CSVEVSPGETQYF. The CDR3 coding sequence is TGCAGCGTTGAAGTGTCCCCGGGGGAGACCCAGTACTTC.

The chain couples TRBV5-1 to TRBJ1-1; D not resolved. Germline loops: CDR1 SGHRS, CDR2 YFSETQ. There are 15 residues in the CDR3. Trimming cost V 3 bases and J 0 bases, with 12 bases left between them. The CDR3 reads CASSSAAQVNTEAFF. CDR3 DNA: TGCGCCAGCAGCTCTGCCGCCCAGGTGAACACTGAAGCTTTCTTT.

As DNA, the CDR3 is TGCGCCAGCAGTGAAGGCCCACAGAATTGGGATACGCAGTATTTT. Translated, it gives CASSEGPQNWDTQYF. V gene TRBV5-1 combines with J gene TRBJ2-3; D unclear. The CDR3 is 15 amino acids. The V end was cut by 5 bases, the J end by 6 bases, with 19 bases between. Germline V gene lookup returns CDR1 SGHRS and CDR2 YFSETQ. Looking up the rest from reference TRBV5-1 and TRBJ2-3 gives the full variable domain: KAGVTQTPRYLIKTRGQQVTLSCSPISGHRSVSWYQQTPGQGLQFLFEYFSETQRNKGNFPGRFSGRQFSNSRSEMNVSTLELGDSALYLCASSEGPQNWDTQYFGPGTRLTVL.

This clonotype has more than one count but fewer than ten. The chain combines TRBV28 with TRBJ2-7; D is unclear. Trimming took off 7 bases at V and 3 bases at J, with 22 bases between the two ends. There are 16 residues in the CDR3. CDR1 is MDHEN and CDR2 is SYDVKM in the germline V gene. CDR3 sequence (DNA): TGTGCCAGCAAGGGCAGCACCGAAAAAGACTTCTACGAGCAGTACTTC. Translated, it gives CASKGSTEKDFYEQYF.

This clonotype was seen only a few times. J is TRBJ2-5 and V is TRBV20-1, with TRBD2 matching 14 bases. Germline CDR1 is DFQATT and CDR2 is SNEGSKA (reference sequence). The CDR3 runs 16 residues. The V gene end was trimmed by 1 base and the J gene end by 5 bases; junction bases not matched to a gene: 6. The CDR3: CSARATSGGARETQYF. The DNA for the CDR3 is TGCAGTGCTAGAGCGACTAGCGGGGGGGCAAGGGAGACCCAGTACTTC.

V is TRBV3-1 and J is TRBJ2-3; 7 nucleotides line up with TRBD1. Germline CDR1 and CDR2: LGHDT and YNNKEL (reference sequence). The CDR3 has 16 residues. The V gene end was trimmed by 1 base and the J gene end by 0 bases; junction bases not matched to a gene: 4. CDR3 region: CASSQVRTGSTDTQYF. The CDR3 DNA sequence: TGTGCCAGCAGCCAAGTTCGGACAGGTAGCACAGATACGCAGTATTTT.

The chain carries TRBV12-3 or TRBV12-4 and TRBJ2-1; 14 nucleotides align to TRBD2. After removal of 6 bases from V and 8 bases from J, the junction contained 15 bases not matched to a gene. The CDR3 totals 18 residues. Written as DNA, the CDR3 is TGTGCCAGCAGCCCCATCCCCAGACTAGCGGGGGGGTGGGATGAGCAGTTCTTC. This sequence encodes CASSPIPRLAGGWDEQFF.

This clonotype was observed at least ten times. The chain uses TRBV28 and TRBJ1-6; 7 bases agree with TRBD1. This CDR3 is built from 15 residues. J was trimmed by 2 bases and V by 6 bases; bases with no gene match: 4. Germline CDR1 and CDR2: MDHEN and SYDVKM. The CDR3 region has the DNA TGTGCCAGCAGAGGGACAGATCCCTATAATTCACCCCTCCACTTT. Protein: CASRGTDPYNSPLHF.

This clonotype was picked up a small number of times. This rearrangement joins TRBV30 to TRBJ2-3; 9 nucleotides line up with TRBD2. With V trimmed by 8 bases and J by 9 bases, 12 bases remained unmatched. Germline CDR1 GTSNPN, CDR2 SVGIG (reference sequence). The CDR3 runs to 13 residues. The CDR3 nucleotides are TGTGCCGGAGGTGCGGGGGGGCATCTCACGCAGTATTTT. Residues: CAGGAGGHLTQYF.

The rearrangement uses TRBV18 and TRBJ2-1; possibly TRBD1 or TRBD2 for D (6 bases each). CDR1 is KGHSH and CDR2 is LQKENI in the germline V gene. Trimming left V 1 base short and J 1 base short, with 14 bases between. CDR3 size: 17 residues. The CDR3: CASSPQGGAWSYNEQFF. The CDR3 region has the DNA TGTGCCAGCTCACCACAGGGGGGAGCTTGGTCCTACAATGAGCAGTTCTTC.

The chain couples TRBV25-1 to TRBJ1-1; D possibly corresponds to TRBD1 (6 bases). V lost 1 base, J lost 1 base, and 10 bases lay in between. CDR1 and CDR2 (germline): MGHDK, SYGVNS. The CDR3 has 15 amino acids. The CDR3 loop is CASSESVRGNTEAFF. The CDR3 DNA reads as TGTGCCAGCAGTGAATCAGTCAGGGGGAACACTGAAGCTTTCTTT.

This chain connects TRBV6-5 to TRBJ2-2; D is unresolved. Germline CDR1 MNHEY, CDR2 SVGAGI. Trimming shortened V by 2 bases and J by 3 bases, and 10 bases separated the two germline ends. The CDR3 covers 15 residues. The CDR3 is CASSYRKTYTGELFF. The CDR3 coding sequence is TGTGCCAGCAGTTACCGGAAGACCTACACCGGGGAGCTGTTTTTT.

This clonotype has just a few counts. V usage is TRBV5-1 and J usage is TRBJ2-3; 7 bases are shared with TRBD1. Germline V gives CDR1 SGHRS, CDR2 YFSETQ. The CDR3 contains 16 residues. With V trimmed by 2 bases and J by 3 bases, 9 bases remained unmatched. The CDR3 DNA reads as TGCGCCAGCAGCTTCTTCGGGACAGAGGGAACAGATACGCAGTATTTT. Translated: CASSFFGTEGTDTQYF.

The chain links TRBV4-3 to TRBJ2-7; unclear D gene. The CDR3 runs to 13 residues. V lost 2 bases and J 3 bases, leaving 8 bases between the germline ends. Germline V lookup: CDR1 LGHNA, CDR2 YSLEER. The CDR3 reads CASSQLLGYEQYF. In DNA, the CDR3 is TGCGCCAGCAGCCAACTGCTAGGCTACGAGCAGTACTTC.

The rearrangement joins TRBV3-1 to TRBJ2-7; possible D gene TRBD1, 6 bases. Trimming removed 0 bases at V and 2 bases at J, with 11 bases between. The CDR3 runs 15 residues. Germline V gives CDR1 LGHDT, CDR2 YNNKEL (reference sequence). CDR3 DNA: TGTGCCAGCAGCCAAGACAGGGGTCTCCCCTACGAGCAGTACTTC. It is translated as CASSQDRGLPYEQYF.

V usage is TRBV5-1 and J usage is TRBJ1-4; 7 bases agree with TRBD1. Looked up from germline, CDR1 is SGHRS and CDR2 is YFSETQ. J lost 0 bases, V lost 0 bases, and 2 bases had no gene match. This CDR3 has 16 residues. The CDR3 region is CASSLGDSPTNEKLFF. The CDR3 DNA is TGCGCCAGCAGCTTGGGGGACAGCCCAACTAATGAAAAACTGTTTTTT.

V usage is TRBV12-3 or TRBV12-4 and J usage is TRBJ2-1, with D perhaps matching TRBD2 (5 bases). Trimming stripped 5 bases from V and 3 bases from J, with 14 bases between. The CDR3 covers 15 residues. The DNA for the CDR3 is TGTGCCAGCAGTCCTTTTGGAGGTTACTACAATGAGCAGTTCTTC. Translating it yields CASSPFGGYYNEQFF.

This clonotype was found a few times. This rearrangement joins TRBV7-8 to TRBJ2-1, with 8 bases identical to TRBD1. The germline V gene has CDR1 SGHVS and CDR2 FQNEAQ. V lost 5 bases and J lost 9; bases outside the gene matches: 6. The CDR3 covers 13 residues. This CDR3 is CASSPIQGGEQFF. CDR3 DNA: TGTGCCAGCAGCCCCATACAGGGGGGTGAGCAGTTCTTC.

The DNA for the CDR3 is TGTGCCAGCAGCGAAACATGGGTCCGCTCTGAAGCTTTCTTT. Translating gives CASSETWVRSEAFF. The rearrangement links TRBV12-3 or TRBV12-4 to TRBJ1-1; D is ambiguous. The CDR3 totals 14 residues. The V and J ends lost 6 bases and 6 bases respectively, with 17 bases between them.

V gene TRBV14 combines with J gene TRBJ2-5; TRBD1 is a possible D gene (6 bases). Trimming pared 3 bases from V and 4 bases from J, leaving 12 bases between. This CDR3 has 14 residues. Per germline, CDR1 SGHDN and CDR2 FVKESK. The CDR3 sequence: CASSHGTLPETQYF. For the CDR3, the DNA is TGTGCCAGCAGCCACGGGACACTACCAGAGACCCAGTACTTC.

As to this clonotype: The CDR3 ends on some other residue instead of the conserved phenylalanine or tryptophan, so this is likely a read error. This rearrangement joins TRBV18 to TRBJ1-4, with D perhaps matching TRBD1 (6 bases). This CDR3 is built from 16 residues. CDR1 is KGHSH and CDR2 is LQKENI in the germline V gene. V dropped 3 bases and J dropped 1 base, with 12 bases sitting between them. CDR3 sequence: CASSPQTGLTNEKLFC. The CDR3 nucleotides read TGTGCCAGCTCACCTCAAACAGGGTTAACTAATGAAAAACTGTTTTGT.

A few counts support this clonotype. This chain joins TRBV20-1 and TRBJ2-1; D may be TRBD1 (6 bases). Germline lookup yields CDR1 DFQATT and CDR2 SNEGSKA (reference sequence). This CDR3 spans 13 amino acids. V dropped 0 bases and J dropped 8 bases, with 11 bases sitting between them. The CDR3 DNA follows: TGCAGTGCTAGAGATCTGGGGGCTGATGAGCAGTTCTTC. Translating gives CSARDLGADEQFF.

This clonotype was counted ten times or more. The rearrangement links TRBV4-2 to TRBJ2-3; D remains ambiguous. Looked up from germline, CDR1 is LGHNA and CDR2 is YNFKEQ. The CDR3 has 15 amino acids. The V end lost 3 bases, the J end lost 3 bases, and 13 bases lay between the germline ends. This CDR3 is CASSHSGQPTDTQYF. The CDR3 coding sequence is TGTGCCAGCAGCCATTCCGGGCAGCCTACAGATACGCAGTATTTT.

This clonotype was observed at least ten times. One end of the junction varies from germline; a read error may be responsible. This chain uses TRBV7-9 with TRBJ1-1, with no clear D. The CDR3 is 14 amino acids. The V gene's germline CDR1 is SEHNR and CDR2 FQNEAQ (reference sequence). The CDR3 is CASSLVGKNTEAFF. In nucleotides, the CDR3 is TGCGCCAGCAGCTTGGTGGGCAAGAACACTGAAGCTTTCTTT.

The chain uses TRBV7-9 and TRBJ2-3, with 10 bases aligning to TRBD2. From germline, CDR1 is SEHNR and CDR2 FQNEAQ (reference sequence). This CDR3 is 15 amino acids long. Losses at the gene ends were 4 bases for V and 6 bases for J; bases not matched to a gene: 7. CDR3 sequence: CASSSRAGGPDTQYF. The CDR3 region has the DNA TGTGCCAGCAGCTCTCGAGCGGGGGGGCCTGATACGCAGTATTTT.

The CDR3 region is CASSPRGGGKEKLFF. The CDR3 nucleotides read TGTGCCAGCAGCCCCCGTGGAGGGGGGAAAGAAAAACTGTTTTTT. V and J are TRBV3-1 and TRBJ1-4; possibly TRBD1 for D (6 bases). Trimming took off 4 bases at V and 8 bases at J, with 17 bases between the two ends. Germline CDR1 and CDR2: LGHDT and YNNKEL (reference sequence). The CDR3 is 15 residues long.

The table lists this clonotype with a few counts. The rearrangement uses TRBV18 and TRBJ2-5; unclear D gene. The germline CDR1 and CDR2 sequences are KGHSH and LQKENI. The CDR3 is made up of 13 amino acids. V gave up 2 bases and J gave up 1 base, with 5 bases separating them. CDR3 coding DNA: TGTGCCAGCTCACCAGCGGCCCAAGAGACCCAGTACTTC. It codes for CASSPAAQETQYF.